Below are 18 T cell receptor beta chains sequenced from a single sample in a study of cytomegalovirus exposure and HLA in healthy donors. Primers included in the PCR were 60 Vbeta and 13 Jbeta primers. Sequenced by immunoSEQ multiplex PCR; TCRdb stores in-frame clones only, minus some. The table includes about 120,000 clones, over 70% detected once. Sequenced: PBMCs. These receptors came from a woman in her late teens or twenties in good health and CMV-seronegative.

The CDR3 nucleotides are TGTGCCAGCAGCTCGCCCGCTGGGGGACTAGCGGGGGGGGCCCAGTACTTC. It is translated as CASSSPAGGLAGGAQYF. This rearrangement joins TRBV11-2 to TRBJ2-5, with 16 positions matching TRBD2. V was clipped by 4 bases and J by 9 bases; unmatched bases: 11. The CDR3 is 17 residues long. Germline CDR1 is SGHAT and CDR2 is FQNNGV.

The rearrangement uses TRBV5-1 and TRBJ2-1; 11 bases agree with TRBD2. This CDR3 contains 15 residues. CDR1 SGHRS and CDR2 YFSETQ come from the germline V gene. Trimming at V came to 4 bases and at J to 9 bases, leaving 9 bases not matched to a gene. The CDR3 region is CASSLSGLAGPEQFF. CDR3 sequence (DNA): TGCGCCAGCAGCCTGTCAGGACTAGCGGGTCCTGAGCAGTTCTTC.

The V gene is TRBV5-1, the J gene TRBJ2-7, with 9 bases fitting TRBD1. This CDR3 region has 16 residues. J lost 0 bases, V lost 6 bases, and 10 bases had no gene match. Germline V gives CDR1 SGHRS, CDR2 YFSETQ. Written as DNA, the CDR3 is TGCGCCAGCACCCTAACCGGGACAGGGAGCTCCTACGAGCAGTACTTC. Translating gives CASTLTGTGSSYEQYF. Full variable domain (rest looked up from reference TRBV5-1 and TRBJ2-7): KAGVTQTPRYLIKTRGQQVTLSCSPISGHRSVSWYQQTPGQGLQFLFEYFSETQRNKGNFPGRFSGRQFSNSRSEMNVSTLELGDSALYLCASTLTGTGSSYEQYFGPGTRLTVT.

The chain has TRBV5-6 and TRBJ1-3; no clear D. The CDR3 consists of 16 residues. V lost 2 bases and J lost 0, with 12 bases in between. Germline assignment: CDR1 SGHDT and CDR2 YYEEEE. The CDR3 sequence: CASSFAAGSSGNTIYF. DNA for the CDR3: TGTGCCAGCAGCTTTGCAGCCGGGTCCTCTGGAAACACCATATATTTT.

This clone was observed a handful of times. The chain is built from TRBV10-3 and TRBJ1-1; TRBD1 agrees at 9 bases. Germline loops: CDR1 ENHRY, CDR2 SYGVKD. The length of the CDR3 is 15 residues. The trim removed 6 bases at V and 1 base at J, leaving 6 bases unmatched. DNA for the CDR3: TGTGCCATCAGCAAGGACAGGGGTGGGAACACTGAAGCTTTCTTT. The encoded protein is CAISKDRGGNTEAFF.

The CDR3 reads CASQGQGNQPQHF. In DNA form, the CDR3 reads TGTGCCAGCCAGGGACAGGGCAATCAGCCCCAGCATTTT. The V and J genes are TRBV2 and TRBJ1-5, with 8 bases identical to TRBD1. Germline CDR1 reads SNHLY; CDR2 reads FYNNEI. V dropped 8 bases and J dropped 2; count of bases not matched to a gene: 2. This CDR3 contains 13 residues.

V gene TRBV6-5 combines with J gene TRBJ1-5, with D possibly TRBD1 on 5 matching bases. V was clipped by 4 bases and J by 4 bases, with 17 bases between them. Germline CDR1 is MNHEY and CDR2 is SVGAGI. The CDR3 runs 16 residues. CDR3 sequence reads: CASSSLTGTMNQPQHF. The CDR3, as DNA: TGTGCCAGCAGTTCACTTACCGGGACTATGAATCAGCCCCAGCATTTT.

V usage is TRBV5-6 and J usage is TRBJ2-3, with 9 bases aligning to TRBD2. The CDR3 extends over 16 amino acids. Germline V gene sequence: CDR1 SGHDT, CDR2 YYEEEE. V gave up 0 bases and J gave up 0 bases; unmatched junction bases: 2. This CDR3 reads CASSLASGTSTDTQYF. In DNA form, the CDR3 reads TGTGCCAGCAGCTTGGCTAGCGGGACTAGCACAGATACGCAGTATTTT.

The rearrangement uses TRBV19 and TRBJ1-5; D is ambiguous. This CDR3 is built from 13 residues. V was shortened by 3 bases and J by 4 bases, with 7 bases between the two germline ends. Germline V lookup: CDR1 LNHDA, CDR2 SQIVND (reference sequence). The CDR3, as DNA: TGTGCCAGTAGTATTAGTACGAATCAGCCCCAGCATTTT. Its translation: CASSISTNQPQHF.

CDR3 region: CASSSRDSSYEQYF. The CDR3 nucleotides are TGTGCCAGCAGCTCGCGAGACAGCTCCTACGAGCAGTACTTC. The V and J genes are TRBV5-4 and TRBJ2-7, with D perhaps TRBD1 (5 bases). Trimming removed 3 bases from V and 0 bases from J, with 10 bases in between. Germline V gene sequence: CDR1 SGHNT, CDR2 YYREEE (reference sequence). This CDR3 spans 14 amino acids.

This clone has only a few counts. This chain connects TRBV19 to TRBJ1-2, with 8 bases identical to TRBD1. Germline loops: CDR1 LNHDA, CDR2 SQIVND (reference sequence). This CDR3 spans 12 amino acids. V was pared by 5 bases and J by 4 bases, with 0 bases of the junction left unmatched. The CDR3 here is CASSGQGYGYTF. DNA for the CDR3: TGTGCCAGTAGTGGACAGGGCTATGGCTACACCTTC.

The chain is built from TRBV6-1 and TRBJ2-6, with TRBD2 as a possible D gene (6 bases). Per the germline V gene, CDR1 is MNHNS and CDR2 is SASEGT. Between the trimmed V and J ends, which lost 11 bases and 0 bases, there was a span of 11 bases. The CDR3 covers 14 residues. The CDR3, as DNA: TGTGCCGGAGGGGCCAGCTCTGGGGCCAACGTCCTGACTTTC. Translating gives CAGGASSGANVLTF.

This chain connects TRBV5-1 to TRBJ1-1; a weak D match, TRBD1 (6 bases). The V gene's germline CDR1 is SGHRS and CDR2 YFSETQ. Trimming left V 2 bases short and J 4 bases short, with 15 bases between. The length of the CDR3 is 15 residues. The CDR3, as DNA: TGCGCCAGCAGCTTCACAGGGAGCGAGGTCACTGAAGCTTTCTTT. Residues: CASSFTGSEVTEAFF.

In its sample, this clone was seen a few times. The rearrangement joins TRBV28 to TRBJ1-1, with D unresolved. The CDR3 is made up of 14 amino acids. V lost 2 bases and J lost 2, with 9 bases in between. Germline CDR1 reads MDHEN; CDR2 reads SYDVKM. In DNA form, the CDR3 reads TGTGCCAGCAGTTTAGAGACACCCAACACTGAAGCTTTCTTT. It translates to CASSLETPNTEAFF.

The chain recombines TRBV28 with TRBJ1-2; D remains ambiguous. V dropped 5 bases and J dropped 1 base, with 11 bases sitting between them. This CDR3 is built from 14 residues. Germline CDR1 reads MDHEN; CDR2 reads SYDVKM. DNA of the CDR3: TGTGCCAGCAGTAGGCGGGAGGTTAACTATGGCTACACCTTC. Translated: CASSRREVNYGYTF.

The genes are TRBV30 and TRBJ2-3; D perhaps matches TRBD2 (6 bases). Trimming removed 1 base at V and 9 bases at J, with 14 bases between. CDR1 is GTSNPN and CDR2 is SVGIG in the germline V gene (reference sequence). The CDR3 spans 13 residues. In nucleotides, the CDR3 is TGTGCCTGGAGTGGATCCAATAGCGGAACGCAGTATTTT. Its translation is CAWSGSNSGTQYF. The full variable domain, in which reference TRBV30 and TRBJ2-3 provide the parts outside the CDR3, is SQTIHQWPATLVQPVGSPLSLECTVEGTSNPNLYWYRQAAGRGLQLLFYSVGIGQISSEVPQNLSASRPQDRQFILSSKKLLLSDSGFYLCAWSGSNSGTQYFGPGTRLTVL.

In its sample, this clone was seen a few times. The rearrangement links TRBV9 to TRBJ2-2, with TRBD1 as a possible D gene (6 bases). The CDR3 extends over 16 amino acids. Trimming shortened V by 0 bases and J by 6 bases, and 15 bases separated the two germline ends. Germline V gene sequence: CDR1 SGDLS, CDR2 YYNGEE. DNA of the CDR3: TGTGCCAGCAGCGTAGAAGGACAGCGAAAGTCCGGGGAGCTGTTTTTT. It specifies CASSVEGQRKSGELFF.

The chain links TRBV6-5 to TRBJ2-7; D is possibly TRBD2 (6 bases). Germline V gene lookup returns CDR1 MNHEY and CDR2 SVGAGI. Trimming cost V 6 bases and J 6 bases, with 18 bases left between them. This CDR3 is 14 amino acids long. CDR3: CASRQILAAGEQYF. CDR3 nucleotides: TGTGCCAGCAGACAAATACTAGCAGCGGGCGAGCAGTACTTC.